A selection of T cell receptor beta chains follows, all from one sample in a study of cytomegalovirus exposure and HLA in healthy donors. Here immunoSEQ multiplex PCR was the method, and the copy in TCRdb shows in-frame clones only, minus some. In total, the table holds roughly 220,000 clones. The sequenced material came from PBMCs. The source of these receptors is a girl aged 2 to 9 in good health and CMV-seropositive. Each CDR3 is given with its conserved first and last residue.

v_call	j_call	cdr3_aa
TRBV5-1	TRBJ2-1	CASSLYRGSNEQFF
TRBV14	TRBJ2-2	CASSLRQGLNTGELFF
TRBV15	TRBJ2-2	CATSRGATGELFF
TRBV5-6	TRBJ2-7	CASSFAGGPSEQYF
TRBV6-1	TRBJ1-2	CASTFLNYGYTF
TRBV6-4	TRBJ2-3	CASSLTGTLPTDTQYF
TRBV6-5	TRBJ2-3	CASGSGTSFTDTQYF
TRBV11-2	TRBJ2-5	CASSLRGETQYF
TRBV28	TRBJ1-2	CASSLGDDNYGYTF
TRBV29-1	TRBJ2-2	CSVENRGAQARTGELFF
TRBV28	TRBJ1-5	CASRSNQPQHF
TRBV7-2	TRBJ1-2	CASSLAGTVNYGYTF
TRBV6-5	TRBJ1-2	CATGDSYGYTF
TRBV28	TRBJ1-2	CASTKTGVNYGYTF
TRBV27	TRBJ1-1	CASTPLKGGTEAFF
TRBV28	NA	CASSGVGQGSYEQYF
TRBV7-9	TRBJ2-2	CASSRTGELFF
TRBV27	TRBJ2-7	CASSLSFGSSYEQYF
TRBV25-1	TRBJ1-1	CASSKGGGNTEAFF
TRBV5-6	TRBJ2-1	CASSLSDRGPYNEQFF
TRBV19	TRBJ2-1	CASTFAAGVRNEQFF
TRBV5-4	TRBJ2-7	CASSLEPSGRGEQYF
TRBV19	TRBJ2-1	CASSIFDSGAELNEQFF
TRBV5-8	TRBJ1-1	CASSGGTGGSSFF
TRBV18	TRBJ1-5	CASSPGQGRYQHF
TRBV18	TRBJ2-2	CASSGGYTGELFF
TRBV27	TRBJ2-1	CASSLMTGEGLGNEQFF
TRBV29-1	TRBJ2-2	CSVAGSVRTGGTGELFF
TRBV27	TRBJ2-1	CAAGEGNEQFF
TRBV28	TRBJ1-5	CASSLWGQGEDQPQHF
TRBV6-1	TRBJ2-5	CASSELVISQETQYF
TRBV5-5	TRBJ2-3	CASSFTRTTTDTQYF
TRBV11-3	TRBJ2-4	CASSSEPGNIQYF
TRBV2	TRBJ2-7	CASSSYRETSGTLPLEQYF
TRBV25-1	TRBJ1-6	CASSELLPDSNSPLHF
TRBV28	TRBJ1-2	CASSTDRPYGYTF
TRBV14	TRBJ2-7	CASRLAGEGEQYF
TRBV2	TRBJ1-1	CASSQDRVIGGGTEAFF
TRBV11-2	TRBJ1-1	CASSLGQGLGEAFF
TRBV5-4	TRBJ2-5	CASSFYGGETQYF
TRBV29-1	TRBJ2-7	CSVAGVVGTSGPYEQYF
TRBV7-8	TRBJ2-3	CASSSPRGTYTDTQYF
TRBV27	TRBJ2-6	CASSLSGGLGANVLTF
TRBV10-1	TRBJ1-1	CASPISLPLRTEAFF
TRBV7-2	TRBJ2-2	CASSLILTASNTGELFF
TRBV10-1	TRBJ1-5	CASTHGVGSISNQPQHF